This T cell receptor (beta chain) was sequenced during a study of radiotherapy plus CTLA-4 blockade in lung cancer. As for the study in general: Objective responses occurred in approximately 18% of patients; 31% had disease control. Overall study findings and caveats: According to reports, early shifts in blood T cell clones, alongside interferon-beta, forecast response most accurately. Expansion in blood of tumor-derived TCR clones was seen after radiotherapy plus ipilimumab.

Each patient with chemo-refractory metastatic non-small-cell lung cancer was treated with focal radiation plus CTLA-4 blockade using ipilimumab. Comments on this clone: The antigen remains undetermined.

Produced via immunoSEQ multiplex PCR; TCRdb's table is partial and in-frame only. The sample has roughly 100,000 clones, under 90% seen once; the top ten hold around 2%. Germline V lookup: CDR1 SNHLY, CDR2 FYNNEI. The V gene lost 6 bases and the J gene lost 4 bases, with 10 bases spanning the gap. The CDR3 has 12 residues. The material was peripheral blood, obtained from a patient treated with radiotherapy plus ipilimumab. The clonotype was recovered from a human donor with non-small cell lung cancer that progressed on radiotherapy plus ipilimumab. Some clones in this sample may be carry-over from other donors' samples. The chain is built from TRBV2 and TRBJ2-7; no firm D call. CDR3 nucleotide sequence: TGTGCCAGCAGCGAACCTACTTACGAGCAGTACTTC. Translation: CASSEPTYEQYF. Using reference TRBV2 and TRBJ2-7 for the parts outside the CDR3, the full variable domain is EPEVTQTPSHQVTQMGQEVILRCVPISNHLYFYWYRQILGQKVEFLVSFYNNEISEKSEIFDDQFSVERPDGSNFTLKIRSTKLEDSAMYFCASSEPTYEQYFGPGTRLTVT.